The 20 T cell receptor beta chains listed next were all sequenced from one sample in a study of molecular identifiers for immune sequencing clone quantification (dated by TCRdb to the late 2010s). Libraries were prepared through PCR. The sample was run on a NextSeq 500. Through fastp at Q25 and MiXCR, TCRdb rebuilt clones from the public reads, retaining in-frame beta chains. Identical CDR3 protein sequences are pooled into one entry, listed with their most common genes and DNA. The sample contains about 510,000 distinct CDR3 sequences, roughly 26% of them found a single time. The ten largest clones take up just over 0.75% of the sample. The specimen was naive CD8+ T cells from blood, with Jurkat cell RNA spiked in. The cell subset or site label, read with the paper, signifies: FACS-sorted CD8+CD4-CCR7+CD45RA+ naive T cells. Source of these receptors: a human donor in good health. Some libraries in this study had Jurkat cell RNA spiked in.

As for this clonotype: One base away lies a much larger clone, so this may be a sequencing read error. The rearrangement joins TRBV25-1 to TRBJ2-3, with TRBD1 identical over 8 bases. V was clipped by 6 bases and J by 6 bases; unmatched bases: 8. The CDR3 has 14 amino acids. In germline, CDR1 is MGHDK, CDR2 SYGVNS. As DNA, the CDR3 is TGTGCCAGCAGGGCGGTCAGGGGGCTTGATACGCAGTATTTT. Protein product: CASRAVRGLDTQYF.

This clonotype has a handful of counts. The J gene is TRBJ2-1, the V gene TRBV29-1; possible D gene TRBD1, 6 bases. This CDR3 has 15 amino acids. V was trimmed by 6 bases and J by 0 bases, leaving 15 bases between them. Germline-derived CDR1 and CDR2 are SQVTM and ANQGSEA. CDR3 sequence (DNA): TGCAGCGTGGAACCACAGGGTAACTCCTACAATGAGCAGTTCTTC. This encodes CSVEPQGNSYNEQFF.

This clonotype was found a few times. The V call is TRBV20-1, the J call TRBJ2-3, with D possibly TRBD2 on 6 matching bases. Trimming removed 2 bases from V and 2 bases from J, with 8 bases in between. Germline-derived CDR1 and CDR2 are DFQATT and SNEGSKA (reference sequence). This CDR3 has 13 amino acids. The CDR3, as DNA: TGCAGTGCTAGACGGACTAACACAGATACGCAGTATTTT. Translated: CSARRTNTDTQYF.

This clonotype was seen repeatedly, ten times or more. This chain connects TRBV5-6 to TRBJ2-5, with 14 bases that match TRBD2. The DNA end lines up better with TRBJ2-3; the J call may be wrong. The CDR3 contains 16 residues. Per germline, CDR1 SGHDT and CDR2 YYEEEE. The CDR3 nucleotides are TGTGCCAGCAGCTATCGACTAGCGGGGGGGCAAGATACGCAGTATTTT. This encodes CASSYRLAGGQDTQYF.

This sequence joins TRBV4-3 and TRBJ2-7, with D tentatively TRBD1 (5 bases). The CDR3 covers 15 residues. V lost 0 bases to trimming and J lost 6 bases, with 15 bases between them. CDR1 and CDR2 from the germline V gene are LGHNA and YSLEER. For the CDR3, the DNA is TGCGCCAGCAGCCAAGATAGGATTAGGGGTCTCGAGCAGTACTTC. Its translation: CASSQDRIRGLEQYF.

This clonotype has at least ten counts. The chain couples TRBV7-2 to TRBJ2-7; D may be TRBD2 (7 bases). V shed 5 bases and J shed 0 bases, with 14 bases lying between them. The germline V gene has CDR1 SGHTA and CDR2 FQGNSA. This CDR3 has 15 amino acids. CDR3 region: CASSLGRGYSYEQYF. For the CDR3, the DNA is TGTGCCAGCAGCCTGGGGAGGGGGTACTCCTACGAGCAGTACTTC.

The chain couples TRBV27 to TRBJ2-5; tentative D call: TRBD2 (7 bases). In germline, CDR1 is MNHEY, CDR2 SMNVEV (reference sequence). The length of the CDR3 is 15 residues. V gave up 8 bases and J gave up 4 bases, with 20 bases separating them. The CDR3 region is CASGGVGGIRETQYF. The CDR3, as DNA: TGTGCCAGCGGGGGGGTGGGGGGCATAAGAGAGACCCAGTACTTC.

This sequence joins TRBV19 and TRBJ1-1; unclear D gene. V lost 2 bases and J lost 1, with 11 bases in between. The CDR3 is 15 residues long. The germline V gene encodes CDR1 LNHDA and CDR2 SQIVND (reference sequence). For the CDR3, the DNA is TGTGCCAGTAGTATATCTTGGTACCCGAACACTGAAGCTTTCTTT. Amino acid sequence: CASSISWYPNTEAFF.

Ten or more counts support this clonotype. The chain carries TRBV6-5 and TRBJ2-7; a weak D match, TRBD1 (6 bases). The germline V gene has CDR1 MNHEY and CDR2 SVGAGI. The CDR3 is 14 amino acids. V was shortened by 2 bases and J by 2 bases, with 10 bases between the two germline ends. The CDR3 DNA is TGTGCCAGCAGTTACACCCGGACAGCCTACGAGCAGTACTTC. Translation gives CASSYTRTAYEQYF.

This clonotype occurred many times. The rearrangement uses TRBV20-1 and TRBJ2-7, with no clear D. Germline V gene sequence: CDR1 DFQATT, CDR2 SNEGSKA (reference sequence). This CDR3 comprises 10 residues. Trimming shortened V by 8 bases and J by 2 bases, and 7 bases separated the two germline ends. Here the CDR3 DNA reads TGCAGTATGAGTACCTACGAGCAGTACTTC. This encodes CSMSTYEQYF.

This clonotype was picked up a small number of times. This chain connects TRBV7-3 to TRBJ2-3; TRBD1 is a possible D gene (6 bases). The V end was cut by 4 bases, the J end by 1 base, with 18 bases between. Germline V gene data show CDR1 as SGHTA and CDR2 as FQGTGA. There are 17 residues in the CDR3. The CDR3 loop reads CASSSLVGASGTDTQYF. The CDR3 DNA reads TGTGCCAGCAGCTCCCTCGTGGGGGCGTCGGGCACAGATACGCAGTATTTT.

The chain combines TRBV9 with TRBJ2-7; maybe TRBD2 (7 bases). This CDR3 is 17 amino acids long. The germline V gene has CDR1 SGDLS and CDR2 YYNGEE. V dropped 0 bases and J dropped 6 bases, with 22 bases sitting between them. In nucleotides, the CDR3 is TGTGCCAGCAGCGTAGCGGGGGGCAGTAACCCCTACGGCGAGCAGTACTTC. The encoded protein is CASSVAGGSNPYGEQYF.

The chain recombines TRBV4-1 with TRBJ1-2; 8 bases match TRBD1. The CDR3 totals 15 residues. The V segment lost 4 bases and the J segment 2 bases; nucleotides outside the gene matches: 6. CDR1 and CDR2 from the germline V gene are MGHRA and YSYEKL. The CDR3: CASSPTGQGNYGYTF. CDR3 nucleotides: TGCGCCAGCAGCCCGACCGGACAGGGCAACTATGGCTACACCTTC.

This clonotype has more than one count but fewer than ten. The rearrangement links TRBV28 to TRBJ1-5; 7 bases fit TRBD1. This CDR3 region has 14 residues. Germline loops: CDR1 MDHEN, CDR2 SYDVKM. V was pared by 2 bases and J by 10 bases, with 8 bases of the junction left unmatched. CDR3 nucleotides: TGTGCCAGCAGTTTAAACAGGGGACCCAGTCCCCAGCATTTT. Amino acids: CASSLNRGPSPQHF.

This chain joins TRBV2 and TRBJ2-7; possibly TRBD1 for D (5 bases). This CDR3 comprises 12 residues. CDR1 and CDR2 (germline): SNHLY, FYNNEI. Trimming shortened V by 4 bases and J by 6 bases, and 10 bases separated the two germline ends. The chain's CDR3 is CASSGQYCEQYF. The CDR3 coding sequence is TGTGCCAGCAGTGGACAGTACTGCGAGCAGTACTTC.

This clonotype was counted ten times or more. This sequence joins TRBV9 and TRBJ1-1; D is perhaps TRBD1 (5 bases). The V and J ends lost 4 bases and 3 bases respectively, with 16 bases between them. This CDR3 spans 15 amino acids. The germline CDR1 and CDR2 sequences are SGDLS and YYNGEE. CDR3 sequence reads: CASSPIGGGDTEAFF. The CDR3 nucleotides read TGTGCCAGCAGCCCCATCGGGGGAGGCGACACTGAAGCTTTCTTT.

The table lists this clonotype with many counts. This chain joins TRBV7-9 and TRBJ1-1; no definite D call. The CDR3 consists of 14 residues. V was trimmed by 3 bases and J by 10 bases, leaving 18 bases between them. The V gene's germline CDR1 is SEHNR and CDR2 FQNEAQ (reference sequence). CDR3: CASSFAAYNLGAFF. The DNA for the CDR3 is TGTGCCAGCAGCTTCGCAGCCTACAACCTTGGAGCTTTCTTT.

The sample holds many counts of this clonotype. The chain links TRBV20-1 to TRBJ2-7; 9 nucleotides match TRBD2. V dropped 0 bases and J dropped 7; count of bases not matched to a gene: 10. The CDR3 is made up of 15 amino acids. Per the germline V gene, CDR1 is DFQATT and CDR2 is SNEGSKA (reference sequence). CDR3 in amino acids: CSARDLSGSSSEQYF. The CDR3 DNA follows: TGCAGTGCTAGAGATCTTAGCGGGAGTTCCTCGGAGCAGTACTTC.

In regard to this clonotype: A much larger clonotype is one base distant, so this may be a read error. The CDR3 region is CSVDSPGLNTGAFF. The DNA for the CDR3 is TGCAGCGTTGATAGCCCGGGCCTGAACACTGGAGCTTTCTTT. This chain uses TRBV29-1 with TRBJ1-1; the D is unclear. This CDR3 contains 14 residues. The germline gives CDR1 SQVTM, CDR2 ANQGSEA.

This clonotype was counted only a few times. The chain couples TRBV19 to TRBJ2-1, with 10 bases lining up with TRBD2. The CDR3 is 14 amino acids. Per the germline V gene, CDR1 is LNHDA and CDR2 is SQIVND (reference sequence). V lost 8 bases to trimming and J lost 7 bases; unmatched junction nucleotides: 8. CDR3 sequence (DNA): TGTGCCAGTCGTTTGGCTAGCGGGAGTAATGAGCAGTTCTTC. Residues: CASRLASGSNEQFF.